This T cell receptor (beta chain) was recovered during a study of blood T cell repertoires in COVID-19. Germline V gives CDR1 SGHNT, CDR2 YENEEA. The CDR3 spans 13 residues. V was shortened by 4 bases and J by 5 bases, with 11 bases between the two germline ends. Clones were sequenced by immunoSEQ multiplex PCR, and TCRdb holds only the in-frame ones, with some missing. The sample has about 110,000 clones; about 89% are singletons. The V gene is TRBV11-3, the J gene TRBJ2-5, with unresolved D. The sequenced material came from peripheral blood. The sequence came from a man aged 35-49 years with acute or convalescent COVID-19. The CDR3: CASSSGPRETQYF. The CDR3 DNA sequence: TGTGCCAGCAGCTCTGGTCCGCGGGAGACCCAGTACTTC. The full variable domain, completed using reference TRBV11-3 and TRBJ2-5, is EAGVVQSPRYKIIEKKQPVAFWCNPISGHNTLYWYLQNLGQGPELLIRYENEEAVDDSQLPKDRFSAERLKGVDSTLKIQPAELGDSAVYLCASSSGPRETQYFGPGTRLLVL.